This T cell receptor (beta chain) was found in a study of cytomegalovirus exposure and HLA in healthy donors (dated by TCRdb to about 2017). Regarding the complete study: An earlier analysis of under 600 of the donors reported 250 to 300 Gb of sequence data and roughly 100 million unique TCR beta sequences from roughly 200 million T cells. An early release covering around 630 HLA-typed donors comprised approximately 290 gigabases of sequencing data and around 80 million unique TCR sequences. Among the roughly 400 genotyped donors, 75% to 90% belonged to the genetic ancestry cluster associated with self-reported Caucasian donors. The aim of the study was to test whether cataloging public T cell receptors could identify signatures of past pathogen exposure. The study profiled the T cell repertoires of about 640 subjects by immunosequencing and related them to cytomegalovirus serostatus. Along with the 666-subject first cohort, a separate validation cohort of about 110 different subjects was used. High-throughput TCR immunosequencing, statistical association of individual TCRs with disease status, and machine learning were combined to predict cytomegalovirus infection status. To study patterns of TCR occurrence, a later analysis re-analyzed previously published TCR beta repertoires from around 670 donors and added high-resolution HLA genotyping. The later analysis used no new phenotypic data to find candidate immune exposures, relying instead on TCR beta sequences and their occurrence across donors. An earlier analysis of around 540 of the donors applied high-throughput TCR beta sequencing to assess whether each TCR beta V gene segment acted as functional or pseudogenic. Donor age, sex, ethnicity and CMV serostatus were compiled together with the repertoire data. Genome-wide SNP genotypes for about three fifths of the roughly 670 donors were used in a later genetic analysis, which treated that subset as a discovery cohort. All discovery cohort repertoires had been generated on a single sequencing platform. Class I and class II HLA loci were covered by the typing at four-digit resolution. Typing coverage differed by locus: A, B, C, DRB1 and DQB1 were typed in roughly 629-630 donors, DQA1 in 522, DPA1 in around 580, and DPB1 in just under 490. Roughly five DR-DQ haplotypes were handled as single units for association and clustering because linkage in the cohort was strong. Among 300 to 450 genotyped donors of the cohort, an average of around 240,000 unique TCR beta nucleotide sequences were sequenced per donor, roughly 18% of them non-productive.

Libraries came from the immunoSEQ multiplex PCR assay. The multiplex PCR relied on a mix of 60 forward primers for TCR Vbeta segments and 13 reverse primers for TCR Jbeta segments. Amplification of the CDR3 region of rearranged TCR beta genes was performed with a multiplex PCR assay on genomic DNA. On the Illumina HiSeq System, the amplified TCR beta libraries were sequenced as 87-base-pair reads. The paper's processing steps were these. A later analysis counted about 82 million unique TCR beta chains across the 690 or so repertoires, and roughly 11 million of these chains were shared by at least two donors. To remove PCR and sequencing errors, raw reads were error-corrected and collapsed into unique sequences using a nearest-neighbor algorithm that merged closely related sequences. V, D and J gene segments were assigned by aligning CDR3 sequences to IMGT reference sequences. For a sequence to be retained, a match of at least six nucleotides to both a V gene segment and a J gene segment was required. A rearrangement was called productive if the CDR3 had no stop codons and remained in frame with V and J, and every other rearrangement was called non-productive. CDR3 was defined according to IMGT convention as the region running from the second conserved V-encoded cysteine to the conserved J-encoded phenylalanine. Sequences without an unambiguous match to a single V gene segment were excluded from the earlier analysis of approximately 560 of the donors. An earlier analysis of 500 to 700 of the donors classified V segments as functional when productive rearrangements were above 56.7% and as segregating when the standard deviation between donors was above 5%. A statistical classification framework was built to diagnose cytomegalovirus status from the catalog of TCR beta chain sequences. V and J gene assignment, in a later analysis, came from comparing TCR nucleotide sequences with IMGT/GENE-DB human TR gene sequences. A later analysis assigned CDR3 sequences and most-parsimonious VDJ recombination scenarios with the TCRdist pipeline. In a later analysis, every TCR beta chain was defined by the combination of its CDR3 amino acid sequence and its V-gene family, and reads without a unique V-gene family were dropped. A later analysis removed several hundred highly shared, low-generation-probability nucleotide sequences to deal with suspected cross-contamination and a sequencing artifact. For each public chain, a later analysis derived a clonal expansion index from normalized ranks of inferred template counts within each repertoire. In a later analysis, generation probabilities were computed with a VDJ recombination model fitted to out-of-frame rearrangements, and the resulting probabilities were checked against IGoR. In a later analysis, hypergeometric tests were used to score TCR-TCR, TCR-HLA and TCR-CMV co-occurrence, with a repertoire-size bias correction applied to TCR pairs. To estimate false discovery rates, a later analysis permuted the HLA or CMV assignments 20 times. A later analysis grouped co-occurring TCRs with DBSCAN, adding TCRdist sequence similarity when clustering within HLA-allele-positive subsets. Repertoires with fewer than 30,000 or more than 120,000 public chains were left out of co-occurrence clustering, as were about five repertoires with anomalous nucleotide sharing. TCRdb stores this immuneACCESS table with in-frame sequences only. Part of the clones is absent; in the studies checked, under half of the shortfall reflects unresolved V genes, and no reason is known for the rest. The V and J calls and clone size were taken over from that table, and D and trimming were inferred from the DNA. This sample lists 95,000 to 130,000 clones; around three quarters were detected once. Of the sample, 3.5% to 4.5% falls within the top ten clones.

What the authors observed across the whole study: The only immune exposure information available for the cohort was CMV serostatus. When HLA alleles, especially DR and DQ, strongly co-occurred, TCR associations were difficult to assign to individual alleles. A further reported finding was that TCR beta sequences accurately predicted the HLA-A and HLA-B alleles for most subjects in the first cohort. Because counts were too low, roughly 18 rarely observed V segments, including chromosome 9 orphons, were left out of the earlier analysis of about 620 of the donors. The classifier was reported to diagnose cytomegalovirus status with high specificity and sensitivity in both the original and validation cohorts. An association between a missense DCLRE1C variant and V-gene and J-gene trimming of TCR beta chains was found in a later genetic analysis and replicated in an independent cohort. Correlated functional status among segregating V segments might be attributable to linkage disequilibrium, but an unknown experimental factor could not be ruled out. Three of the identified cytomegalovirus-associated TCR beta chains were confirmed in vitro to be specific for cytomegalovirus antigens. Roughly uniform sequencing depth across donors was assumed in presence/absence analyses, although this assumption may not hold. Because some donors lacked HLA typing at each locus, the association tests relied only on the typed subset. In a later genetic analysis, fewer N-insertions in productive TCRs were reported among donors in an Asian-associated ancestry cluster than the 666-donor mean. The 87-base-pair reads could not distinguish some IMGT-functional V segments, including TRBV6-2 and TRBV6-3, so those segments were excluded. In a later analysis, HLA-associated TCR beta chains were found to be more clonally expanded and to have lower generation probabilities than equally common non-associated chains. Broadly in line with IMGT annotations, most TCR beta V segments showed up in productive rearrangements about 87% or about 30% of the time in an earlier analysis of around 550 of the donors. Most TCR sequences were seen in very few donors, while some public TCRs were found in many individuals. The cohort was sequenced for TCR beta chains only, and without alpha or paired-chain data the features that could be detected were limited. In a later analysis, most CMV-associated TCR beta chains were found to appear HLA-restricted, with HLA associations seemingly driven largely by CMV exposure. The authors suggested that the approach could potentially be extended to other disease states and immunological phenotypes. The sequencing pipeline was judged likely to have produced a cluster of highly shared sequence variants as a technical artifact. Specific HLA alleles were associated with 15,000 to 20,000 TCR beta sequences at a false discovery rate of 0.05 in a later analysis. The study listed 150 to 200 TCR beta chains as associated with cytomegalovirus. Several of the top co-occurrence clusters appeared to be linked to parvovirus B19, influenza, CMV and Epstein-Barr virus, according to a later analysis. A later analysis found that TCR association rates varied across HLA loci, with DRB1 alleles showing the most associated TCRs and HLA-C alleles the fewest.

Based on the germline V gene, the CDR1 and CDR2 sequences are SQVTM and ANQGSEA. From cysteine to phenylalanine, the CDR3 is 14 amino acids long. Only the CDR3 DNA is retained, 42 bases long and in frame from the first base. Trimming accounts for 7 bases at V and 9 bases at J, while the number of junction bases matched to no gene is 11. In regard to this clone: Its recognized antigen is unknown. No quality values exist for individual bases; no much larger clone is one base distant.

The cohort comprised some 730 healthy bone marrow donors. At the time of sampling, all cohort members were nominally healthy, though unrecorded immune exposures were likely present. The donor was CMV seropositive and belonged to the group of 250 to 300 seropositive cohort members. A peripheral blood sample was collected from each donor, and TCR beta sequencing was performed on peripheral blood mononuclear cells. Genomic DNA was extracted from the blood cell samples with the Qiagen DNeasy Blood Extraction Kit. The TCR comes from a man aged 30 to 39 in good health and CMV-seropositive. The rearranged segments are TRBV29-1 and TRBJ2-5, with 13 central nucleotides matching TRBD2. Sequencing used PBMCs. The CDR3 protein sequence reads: CSAGPGLAGRAQYF. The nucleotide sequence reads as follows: TGCAGCGCCGGGCCGGGACTAGCGGGGCGGGCCCAGTACTTC.